The T cell receptor (beta chain) under discussion was sequenced for a study of vaccination and CD4 T cells after COVID-19. About the research overall: Collection of post-COVID samples occurred a median roughly 92 days after diagnosis, spanning a range of 35 to 161. Stimulation of the cells used overlapping spike peptide pools from SARS-CoV-2 and from the common cold coronaviruses HCoV-NL63, HCoV-OC43 and HCoV-229E.

Cultured CD4+ T cell DNA underwent sequencing with the Oncomine TCR Beta short-read assay. One entry per CDR3 protein, called by TCRdb with MiXCR from the PCR reads. Of 9,500 or so distinct CDR3 sequences detected, about two thirds appear once; the ten largest clones hold around 10%. Treatment indicated: roughly 10-day PBMC culture with coronavirus spike peptide pools or control peptides (ViraFEST assay). ViraFEST used peptide pools to expand antigen-specific T cells, then sequenced TCRs. Per well, 1.5 million to 2.5 million PBMCs were cultured in the presence of roughly 9.1 IU/ml IL-2 and roughly 10 ug/ml peptide pools. Germline V gives CDR1 MNHEY, CDR2 SVGEGT. The CDR3 contains 12 residues. The germline V and J ends were trimmed by 8 bases and 4 bases, with 11 bases remaining between them. This clonotype was recorded only once. Its target is not known.

The genes are TRBV6-2 or TRBV6-3 and TRBJ1-2, with D perhaps TRBD1 (5 bases). Sequencing used CD4+ T cells from blood, cultured in vitro, obtained before SARS-CoV-2 vaccination. The clonotype originates from a human donor who had recovered from COVID-19. CDR3 in amino acids: CASGDSPYGYTF. The CDR3 nucleotides are TGTGCCAGCGGAGACAGCCCCTATGGCTACACCTTC.